The 19 T cell receptor beta chains given below trace back to one sample, sequenced in a study of blood T cell repertoires in COVID-19. TCRdb keeps only in-frame clones here, not all; method: immunoSEQ multiplex PCR. The data contain about 170,000 clones, roughly 90% of them singletons. The sample comprised peripheral blood. Source of these receptors: a woman aged 55 to 70 with COVID-19, enrolled during active disease.

The genes are TRBV11-3 and TRBJ1-2; the D gene is possibly TRBD1 (6 bases). Trimming left V 4 bases short and J 7 bases short, with 19 bases between. CDR3 size: 15 residues. The germline gives CDR1 SGHNT, CDR2 YENEEA. The CDR3 sequence is CASSSGTGPNFGYTF. The CDR3 DNA reads as TGTGCCAGCAGCTCAGGCACAGGGCCCAATTTTGGCTACACCTTC. Full variable domain (missing parts from reference TRBV11-3 and TRBJ1-2): EAGVVQSPRYKIIEKKQPVAFWCNPISGHNTLYWYLQNLGQGPELLIRYENEEAVDDSQLPKDRFSAERLKGVDSTLKIQPAELGDSAVYLCASSSGTGPNFGYTFGSGTRLTVV.

As concerns this clone: Other DNA sequences in the sample encode the same CDR3. This chain connects TRBV5-4 to TRBJ1-6; D ambiguous. This CDR3 region has 15 residues. From germline, CDR1 is SGHNT and CDR2 YYREEE (reference sequence). With 0 bases removed from V and 0 bases from J, the gap between germline ends came to 4 bases. This chain's CDR3 is CASSLGSSYNSPLHF. The CDR3 nucleotides are TGTGCCAGCAGCTTGGGGAGCTCCTATAATTCACCCCTCCACTTT.

The rearrangement joins TRBV25-1 to TRBJ2-1; 8 bases map to TRBD1. Germline V gene lookup returns CDR1 MGHDK and CDR2 SYGVNS. V shed 1 base, J shed 5 bases, and the junction held 4 bases outside the gene matches. This CDR3 contains 15 residues. The CDR3 is CASSESRGHDNEQFF. DNA for the CDR3: TGTGCCAGCAGTGAATCCAGGGGGCATGACAATGAGCAGTTCTTC.

The J gene is TRBJ1-2, the V gene TRBV6-6, with 10 bases aligning to TRBD1. Germline lookup yields CDR1 MNHNY and CDR2 SVGAGI (reference sequence). CDR3 length: 15 amino acids. Unmatched junction bases numbered 6, after V lost 6 bases and J lost 2 bases. CDR3 coding DNA: TGTGCCAGCAGCAGACCGGGACAGGGGAACTATGGCTACACCTTC. This sequence encodes CASSRPGQGNYGYTF.

The count of this clone is one. The V and J genes are TRBV7-8 and TRBJ1-2; 8 nucleotides match TRBD1. The junction had 10 bases not matched to a gene; V was cut back by 4 bases and J by 6 bases. The CDR3 loop spans 15 amino acids. The germline V gene has CDR1 SGHVS and CDR2 FQNEAQ. The CDR3 protein is CASSYKGRGHHGYTF. In DNA form, the CDR3 reads TGTGCCAGCAGCTATAAGGGCAGGGGGCATCATGGCTACACCTTC.

This clone was found once. The chain recombines TRBV12-3 or TRBV12-4 with TRBJ2-5; D gene uncertain. V dropped 0 bases and J dropped 5 bases, with 4 bases sitting between them. This CDR3 contains 12 residues. CDR3 sequence: CASSLAEETQYF. DNA of the CDR3: TGTGCCAGCAGTTTAGCGGAGGAGACCCAGTACTTC.

The rearrangement joins TRBV28 to TRBJ1-5; 10 bases agree with TRBD1. This CDR3 contains 15 residues. The junction had 3 bases not matched to a gene; V was cut back by 4 bases and J by 3 bases. Germline loops: CDR1 MDHEN, CDR2 SYDVKM. As DNA, the CDR3 is TGTGCCAGCAGTTCGGACAGGGGGGTCAATCAGCCCCAGCATTTT. Protein: CASSSDRGVNQPQHF.

V gene TRBV19 combines with J gene TRBJ1-2; D gene ambiguous. The germline gives CDR1 LNHDA, CDR2 SQIVND (reference sequence). The CDR3 contains 14 residues. V was trimmed by 4 bases and J by 4 bases, leaving 13 bases between them. The CDR3 DNA follows: TGTGCCAGTAGTAGGAGGACGGATCTCTATGGCTACACCTTC. This codes for CASSRRTDLYGYTF.

The genes are TRBV10-3 and TRBJ2-3, with D tentatively TRBD1 (5 bases). CDR1 is ENHRY, CDR2 SYGVKD, per germline. This CDR3 comprises 15 residues. The germline V and J ends were trimmed by 4 bases and 3 bases, with 14 bases remaining between them. The chain's CDR3 is CAISGTNPMTDTQYF. The CDR3 DNA is TGTGCCATCAGTGGGACAAACCCGATGACAGATACGCAGTATTTT.

This chain joins TRBV20-1 and TRBJ2-1; 7 bases map to TRBD2. CDR3 length: 11 residues. Germline V lookup: CDR1 DFQATT, CDR2 SNEGSKA (reference sequence). Trimming at V came to 6 bases and at J to 10 bases, leaving 6 bases not matched to a gene. CDR3 protein: CSAPSSGEQFF. CDR3 coding DNA: TGCAGTGCCCCAAGTAGCGGGGAGCAGTTCTTC.

The chain recombines TRBV11-1 with TRBJ2-7; 12 nucleotides align to TRBD2. CDR3 size: 14 residues. The germline gives CDR1 SGHAT, CDR2 FQDESV (reference sequence). The junction had 2 bases not matched to a gene; V was cut back by 2 bases and J by 6 bases. CDR3 region: CASSLRLAGAEQYF. DNA for the CDR3: TGTGCCAGCAGCTTAAGACTAGCGGGAGCCGAGCAGTACTTC.

The gene calls are TRBV28 and TRBJ2-7, with D tentatively TRBD1 (5 bases). The CDR3 loop spans 19 amino acids. V shed 4 bases and J shed 0 bases, with 25 bases lying between them. The germline V gene has CDR1 MDHEN and CDR2 SYDVKM. Written as DNA, the CDR3 is TGTGCCAGCAGTTCTTTTGTTCTTCTCCCGACGACAGACTCCTACGAGCAGTACTTC. This encodes CASSSFVLLPTTDSYEQYF.

V usage is TRBV10-3 and J usage is TRBJ2-5, with D maybe TRBD2 (5 bases). Germline V gene data show CDR1 as ENHRY and CDR2 as SYGVKD. V lost 4 bases to trimming and J lost 5 bases, with 11 bases between them. This CDR3 contains 13 residues. CDR3: CAISGGPGETQYF. The CDR3 DNA reads as TGTGCCATCAGTGGAGGGCCTGGGGAGACCCAGTACTTC.

Here the CDR3 DNA reads TGTGCCAGCAGCGCACACCCCCTAGCGGGAGGGGTTGGGCCCATGGGGACCCAGTACTTC. It is translated as CASSAHPLAGGVGPMGTQYF. The V gene is TRBV9, the J gene TRBJ2-5; 12 bases match TRBD2. Germline V gene data show CDR1 as SGDLS and CDR2 as YYNGEE. The trim removed 3 bases at V and 7 bases at J, leaving 22 bases unmatched. This CDR3 has 20 residues.

This clone was seen a single time. The gene calls are TRBV19 and TRBJ1-1; D is unclear. CDR3 length equals 15 residues. From germline, CDR1 is LNHDA and CDR2 SQIVND (reference sequence). With 1 base removed from V and 1 base from J, the gap between germline ends came to 10 bases. The CDR3 protein is CASSIARGPNTEAFF. In DNA form, the CDR3 reads TGTGCCAGTAGTATAGCCCGGGGTCCGAACACTGAAGCTTTCTTT.

This chain uses TRBV19 with TRBJ1-4, with 7 bases matching TRBD1. With 5 bases clipped from V and 0 bases from J, the junction kept 9 bases outside the gene matches. The CDR3 spans 17 residues. The germline V gene has CDR1 LNHDA and CDR2 SQIVND (reference sequence). DNA for the CDR3: TGTGCCAGTAGTCCCGACAGGGAATATGCAACTAATGAAAAACTGTTTTTT. Translating it yields CASSPDREYATNEKLFF.

The rearrangement links TRBV6-2 or TRBV6-3 to TRBJ2-7; 12 nucleotides match TRBD2. Germline trimming cut 5 bases from V and 2 bases from J; bases unmatched to any gene: 7. The CDR3 totals 16 residues. CDR1 is MNHEY and CDR2 is SVGEGT in the germline V gene. Written as DNA, the CDR3 is TGTGCCAGCAGTCGAAGACTAGCGGGAGAGACCTACGAGCAGTACTTC. Its protein product is CASSRRLAGETYEQYF.

This clone was seen a single time. The rearrangement uses TRBV15 and TRBJ2-7, with unresolved D. This CDR3 has 13 amino acids. Germline V lookup: CDR1 LNHNV, CDR2 YYDKDF (reference sequence). The V end lost 6 bases, the J end lost 5 bases, and 14 bases lay between the germline ends. The CDR3 reads CATRTVGVNEQYF. The CDR3, as DNA: TGTGCCACCAGGACTGTCGGCGTGAACGAGCAGTACTTC.

Of note for this clone: The junction departs from the called germline gene at one end, perhaps through a read error. This sequence joins TRBV4-1 and TRBJ1-2; 7 nucleotides align to TRBD1. The CDR3 contains 16 residues. The germline V gene encodes CDR1 MGHRA and CDR2 YSYEKL. The CDR3, as DNA: TGCGCCAGCAGCAAAGACCTTAGACAGGGTCACTATGGCTACACCTTC. Protein: CASSKDLRQGHYGYTF.